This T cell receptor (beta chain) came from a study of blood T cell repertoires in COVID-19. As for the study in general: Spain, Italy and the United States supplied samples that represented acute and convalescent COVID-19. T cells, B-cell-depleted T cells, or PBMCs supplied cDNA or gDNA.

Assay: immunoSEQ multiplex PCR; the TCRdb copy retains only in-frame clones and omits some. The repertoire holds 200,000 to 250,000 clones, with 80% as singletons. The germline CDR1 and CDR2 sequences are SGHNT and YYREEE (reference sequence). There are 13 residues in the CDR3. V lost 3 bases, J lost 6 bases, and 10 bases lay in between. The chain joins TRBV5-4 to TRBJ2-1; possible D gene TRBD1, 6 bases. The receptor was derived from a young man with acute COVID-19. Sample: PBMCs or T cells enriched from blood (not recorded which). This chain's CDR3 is CASSSRQVNEQFF. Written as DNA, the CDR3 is TGTGCCAGCAGCTCGAGACAGGTCAATGAGCAGTTCTTC.